These T cell receptor beta chains were read from a single sample in a study of blood T cell repertoires in COVID-19. Sequenced by immunoSEQ multiplex PCR; TCRdb stores in-frame clones only, minus some. Of approximately 390,000 clones detected, around 90% appear once; the ten largest clones hold roughly 2%. The specimen was PBMCs or T cells enriched from blood (not recorded which). The source of these receptors is a woman in her forties with acute COVID-19. Both conserved end residues are part of each CDR3. Fields, in order: D gene, clone size, V gene, J gene, CDR3 DNA, CDR3 protein. A D gene is named only where the DNA matches it firmly. Only part of the rows carry a size: once, few, many, or a class if the clone is expanded.

D gene: TRBD1
clone size: .
V gene: TRBV19
J gene: TRBJ1-1
CDR3 DNA: TGTGCCAGTAGTTCCCCGGACAGGGCCGGTGAAGCTTTCTTT
CDR3 protein: CASSSPDRAGEAFF

D gene: .
clone size: .
V gene: TRBV18
J gene: TRBJ2-7
CDR3 DNA: TGTGCCAGCTCAATGACTTCCTACGAGCAGTACTTC
CDR3 protein: CASSMTSYEQYF

D gene: TRBD1
clone size: .
V gene: TRBV7-8
J gene: TRBJ2-7
CDR3 DNA: TGTGCCAGCAGCTTAAACCGGGACAGGGGGTCCTACGAGCAGTACTTC
CDR3 protein: CASSLNRDRGSYEQYF

D gene: TRBD2
clone size: .
V gene: TRBV18
J gene: TRBJ2-7
CDR3 DNA: TGTGCCAGCTCACCCGGGACTAGCGGGGGCCCTACTATCTCCTACGAGCAGTACTTC
CDR3 protein: CASSPGTSGGPTISYEQYF

D gene: .
clone size: .
V gene: TRBV10-3
J gene: TRBJ2-5
CDR3 DNA: TGTGCCATCAGCCCACGTTCCGGGCAAGAGACCCAGTACTTC
CDR3 protein: CAISPRSGQETQYF

D gene: .
clone size: .
V gene: TRBV30
J gene: TRBJ1-5
CDR3 DNA: TGTGCCTGGAGTAGGGCAGGGGTCTATCAGCCCCAGCATTTT
CDR3 protein: CAWSRAGVYQPQHF

D gene: .
clone size: .
V gene: TRBV27
J gene: TRBJ2-7
CDR3 DNA: TGTGCCAGCAGTTTGGCTGGGGGCCCCTACGAGCAGTACTTC
CDR3 protein: CASSLAGGPYEQYF

D gene: TRBD2
clone size: once
V gene: TRBV3-1/TRBV3-2
J gene: TRBJ2-1
CDR3 DNA: TGTGCCAGCAGCCAAGGACTAGCGGGGAAGTACAATGAGCAGTTCTTC
CDR3 protein: CASSQGLAGKYNEQFF

D gene: .
clone size: .
V gene: TRBV11-2
J gene: TRBJ1-1
CDR3 DNA: TGTGCCAGCAGCATAATGGGGCAGGGAGGCACTGAAGCTTTCTTT
CDR3 protein: CASSIMGQGGTEAFF

D gene: TRBD1
clone size: .
V gene: TRBV11-3
J gene: TRBJ1-1
CDR3 DNA: TGTGCCAGCAGTGGACAGGGGACGACTGAAGCTTTCTTT
CDR3 protein: CASSGQGTTEAFF

D gene: .
clone size: .
V gene: TRBV9
J gene: TRBJ2-1
CDR3 DNA: TGTGCCAGCAGCGTGCGTAGCGACTCCTACAATGAGCAGTTCTTC
CDR3 protein: CASSVRSDSYNEQFF

D gene: .
clone size: .
V gene: TRBV11-2
J gene: TRBJ2-1
CDR3 DNA: TGTGCCAGCAGCTTGTGGACAGCCTACTCCTACAATGAGCAGTTCTTC
CDR3 protein: CASSLWTAYSYNEQFF

D gene: .
clone size: .
V gene: TRBV18
J gene: TRBJ1-1
CDR3 DNA: TGTGCCAGCGCCCTGAGGGAGGGAACTGAAGCTTTCTTT
CDR3 protein: CASALREGTEAFF

D gene: .
clone size: once
V gene: TRBV4-1
J gene: TRBJ1-2
CDR3 DNA: TGCGCCAGCAGCCAGGGTGCGGGGGTTAACTATGGCTACACCTTC
CDR3 protein: CASSQGAGVNYGYTF

D gene: .
clone size: .
V gene: TRBV2
J gene: TRBJ2-7
CDR3 DNA: TGTGCCAGCACTCAGGGTTTAAACGAGCAGTACTTC
CDR3 protein: CASTQGLNEQYF

D gene: TRBD2
clone size: .
V gene: TRBV5-4
J gene: TRBJ2-5
CDR3 DNA: TGTGCCAGCAGCCAAGGACTAGCGGGGGGACAAGAGACCCAGTACTTC
CDR3 protein: CASSQGLAGGQETQYF

D gene: .
clone size: .
V gene: TRBV19
J gene: TRBJ1-5
CDR3 DNA: TGTGCCAGTAGTATTGTGCAGGTTCATCAGCCCCAGCATTTT
CDR3 protein: CASSIVQVHQPQHF

D gene: .
clone size: .
V gene: TRBV5-6
J gene: TRBJ1-2
CDR3 DNA: TGTGCCAGCAGCTTGTTACGGGGGGATGGCTACACCTTC
CDR3 protein: CASSLLRGDGYTF

D gene: .
clone size: once
V gene: TRBV30
J gene: TRBJ1-4
CDR3 DNA: TGTGCCTGGAGTAAGCGGAGGGGCTGGGGAGAAAAACTGTTTTTT
CDR3 protein: CAWSKRRGWGEKLFF

D gene: TRBD1
clone size: .
V gene: TRBV19
J gene: TRBJ1-1
CDR3 DNA: TGTGCCAGTAGTACTTGGACAGGGAATGAAGCTTTCTTT
CDR3 protein: CASSTWTGNEAFF

D gene: .
clone size: .
V gene: TRBV6-1
J gene: TRBJ2-1
CDR3 DNA: TGTGCCAGCAGTGATTCTTCCTACAATGAGCAGTTCTTC
CDR3 protein: CASSDSSYNEQFF

D gene: .
clone size: .
V gene: TRBV5-1
J gene: TRBJ1-1
CDR3 DNA: TGCGCCAGCCGTCAGGAGGGGAATACTGAAGCTTTCTTT
CDR3 protein: CASRQEGNTEAFF

D gene: .
clone size: .
V gene: TRBV21-1
J gene: TRBJ1-2
CDR3 DNA: TGTGCCAGCAGCAAAGCCGGGACAACTTATGGCTACACCTTC
CDR3 protein: CASSKAGTTYGYTF

D gene: TRBD1
clone size: few
V gene: TRBV5-5
J gene: TRBJ2-1
CDR3 DNA: TGTGCCAGCAGTTTAGGACAGGGCTCCTACAATGAGCAGTTCTTC
CDR3 protein: CASSLGQGSYNEQFF

D gene: TRBD2
clone size: .
V gene: TRBV5-4
J gene: TRBJ2-5
CDR3 DNA: TGTGCCAGCAGCCTCGGACTAGCGGGGAGGGAGACCCAGTACTTC
CDR3 protein: CASSLGLAGRETQYF

D gene: .
clone size: once
V gene: TRBV7-9
J gene: TRBJ2-7
CDR3 DNA: TGTGCCAGCAGCTTGACAGGTTACGAGCAGTACTTC
CDR3 protein: CASSLTGYEQYF

D gene: TRBD1
clone size: .
V gene: TRBV24-1
J gene: TRBJ2-1
CDR3 DNA: TGTGCCACCAGTGATCGACAGGGGGGCAACAATGAGCAGTTCTTC
CDR3 protein: CATSDRQGGNNEQFF

D gene: .
clone size: .
V gene: TRBV18
J gene: TRBJ1-5
CDR3 DNA: TGTGCCAGCTCACCAGGGGGCCGGGATCAGCCCCAGCATTTT
CDR3 protein: CASSPGGRDQPQHF

D gene: .
clone size: once
V gene: TRBV19
J gene: TRBJ1-4
CDR3 DNA: TGTGCCAGTACGGGGGAGGATGAAAAACTGTTTTTT
CDR3 protein: CASTGEDEKLFF

D gene: .
clone size: .
V gene: TRBV30
J gene: TRBJ1-1
CDR3 DNA: TGTGCCTGGACGCCCGGGGAAAACACTGAAGCTTTCTTT
CDR3 protein: CAWTPGENTEAFF

D gene: TRBD1
clone size: .
V gene: TRBV12-5
J gene: TRBJ1-3
CDR3 DNA: TGTGCTAGTGGTCCCGAAGGGACAGGGGATCGGGACACCATATATTTT
CDR3 protein: CASGPEGTGDRDTIYF

D gene: .
clone size: .
V gene: TRBV9
J gene: TRBJ2-7
CDR3 DNA: TGTGCCAGCAGCCCCCCGGACAATACCTACGAGCAGTACTTC
CDR3 protein: CASSPPDNTYEQYF

D gene: .
clone size: .
V gene: TRBV10-1
J gene: TRBJ1-1
CDR3 DNA: TGCGCCAGCAGTAACAGGAACACTGAAGCTTTCTTT
CDR3 protein: CASSNRNTEAFF

D gene: .
clone size: .
V gene: TRBV13
J gene: TRBJ2-7
CDR3 DNA: TGTGCCAGCAGCCTCCAGGGCACCTACGAGCAGTACTTC
CDR3 protein: CASSLQGTYEQYF

D gene: TRBD1
clone size: once
V gene: TRBV30
J gene: TRBJ1-3
CDR3 DNA: TGTGCCTGGAGCCCGACAGGGAGCTCTGGAAACACCATATATTTT
CDR3 protein: CAWSPTGSSGNTIYF

D gene: .
clone size: .
V gene: TRBV6-5
J gene: TRBJ2-7
CDR3 DNA: TGTGCCAGCAGTTACTCTACTCCGGGACTCACCTACGAGCAGTACTTC
CDR3 protein: CASSYSTPGLTYEQYF

D gene: .
clone size: once
V gene: TRBV10-3
J gene: TRBJ2-3
CDR3 DNA: TGTGCCATCAGTGTGGGGCGAGATACGCAGTATTTT
CDR3 protein: CAISVGRDTQYF

D gene: .
clone size: .
V gene: TRBV6-5
J gene: TRBJ1-1
CDR3 DNA: TGTGCCAGCAGGCAGGGTACTGAAGCTTTCTTT
CDR3 protein: CASRQGTEAFF

D gene: .
clone size: .
V gene: TRBV4-2
J gene: TRBJ2-4
CDR3 DNA: TGTGCCAGCAGCCAAGGGACACTGGTAGCCAAAAACATTCAGTACTTC
CDR3 protein: CASSQGTLVAKNIQYF

D gene: .
clone size: .
V gene: TRBV30
J gene: TRBJ1-6
CDR3 DNA: TGTGCCTGGGAGACAGCGGGTGGTTCACCCCTCCACTTT
CDR3 protein: CAWETAGGSPLHF

D gene: TRBD1
clone size: .
V gene: TRBV5-1
J gene: TRBJ2-1
CDR3 DNA: TGCGCCAGCAGCTTGGCGGGACAGGAGTACAATGAGCAGTTCTTC
CDR3 protein: CASSLAGQEYNEQFF

D gene: TRBD2
clone size: .
V gene: TRBV6-1
J gene: TRBJ2-2
CDR3 DNA: TGTGCCAGCAGTGATCGCGGGGGGGCCCGGGAGCTGTTTTTT
CDR3 protein: CASSDRGGARELFF

D gene: TRBD1
clone size: .
V gene: TRBV19
J gene: TRBJ1-5
CDR3 DNA: TGTGCCACCACGGGACAGCCGTTCAATCAGCCCCAGCATTTT
CDR3 protein: CATTGQPFNQPQHF

D gene: .
clone size: .
V gene: TRBV10-3
J gene: TRBJ2-1
CDR3 DNA: TGTGCCATCAAGCCGTCCACTTACAATGAGCAGTTCTTC
CDR3 protein: CAIKPSTYNEQFF

D gene: .
clone size: .
V gene: TRBV10-2
J gene: TRBJ1-1
CDR3 DNA: TGCGCCAGCAGTGCCCAGGGTTTTGGGAACACTGAAGCTTTCTTT
CDR3 protein: CASSAQGFGNTEAFF

D gene: .
clone size: .
V gene: TRBV30
J gene: TRBJ1-2
CDR3 DNA: TGTGCCTGGAGTATCGGGGGGTATGGCTACACCTTC
CDR3 protein: CAWSIGGYGYTF

D gene: .
clone size: .
V gene: TRBV6-5
J gene: TRBJ1-2
CDR3 DNA: TGTGCCAGCAGGGTGGGCAGTTCTAACTATGGCTACACCTTC
CDR3 protein: CASRVGSSNYGYTF

D gene: .
clone size: few
V gene: TRBV7-8
J gene: TRBJ1-6
CDR3 DNA: TGTGCCAGCAGCTTATTGTTGTCGGAGAGCTCCTATAATTCACCCCTCCACTTT
CDR3 protein: CASSLLLSESSYNSPLHF

D gene: .
clone size: .
V gene: TRBV27
J gene: TRBJ2-1
CDR3 DNA: TGTGCCAGCGCGTTTCAGGGGCATAGCTCCTACAATGAGCAGTTCTTC
CDR3 protein: CASAFQGHSSYNEQFF

D gene: TRBD2
clone size: .
V gene: TRBV7-8
J gene: TRBJ2-5
CDR3 DNA: TGTGCCAGCAGCGTCGGGACTAGCGGGTACCAAGAGACCCAGTACTTC
CDR3 protein: CASSVGTSGYQETQYF

D gene: .
clone size: .
V gene: TRBV5-4
J gene: TRBJ1-2
CDR3 DNA: TGTGCCAGCAGCGAGAGGGGAGGTTTCTATGGCTACACCTTC
CDR3 protein: CASSERGGFYGYTF

D gene: .
clone size: .
V gene: TRBV7-9
J gene: TRBJ2-1
CDR3 DNA: TGTGCCAGCAGCCCTACGTCCTCAAATGAGCAGTTCTTC
CDR3 protein: CASSPTSSNEQFF

D gene: TRBD1
clone size: once
V gene: TRBV19
J gene: TRBJ1-5
CDR3 DNA: TGTGCCAGTAGTATTATAGCGGGACAGAGAGGCAATCAGCCCCAGCATTTT
CDR3 protein: CASSIIAGQRGNQPQHF

D gene: TRBD1
clone size: .
V gene: TRBV14
J gene: TRBJ1-4
CDR3 DNA: TGTGCCAGCAGCCCCCTCAGGGGGAAGGGGACTTCGACTAATGAAAAACTGTTTTTT
CDR3 protein: CASSPLRGKGTSTNEKLFF

D gene: TRBD1
clone size: .
V gene: TRBV2
J gene: TRBJ1-4
CDR3 DNA: TGTGCCAGCAACACTTGGACAGGGGGAAATGAAAAACTGTTTTTT
CDR3 protein: CASNTWTGGNEKLFF

D gene: .
clone size: once
V gene: TRBV12-2
J gene: TRBJ2-3
CDR3 DNA: TGTGCAAGTCGCTTAGCGGAGAGGACTAGCGGGGGAGGGAGAGATACGCAGTATTTT
CDR3 protein: CASRLAERTSGGGRDTQYF

D gene: .
clone size: .
V gene: TRBV3-1/TRBV3-2
J gene: TRBJ2-7
CDR3 DNA: TGTGCCAGCAGCCAAGGGCTAGTGGGGCAGGGGAATCTCTACGAGCAGTACTTC
CDR3 protein: CASSQGLVGQGNLYEQYF

D gene: TRBD1
clone size: .
V gene: TRBV5-4
J gene: TRBJ1-2
CDR3 DNA: TGTGCCAGCAGCGTGGGGATACAGGGGGTCAGAGGCTACACCTTC
CDR3 protein: CASSVGIQGVRGYTF

D gene: TRBD1
clone size: .
V gene: TRBV5-6
J gene: TRBJ2-2
CDR3 DNA: TGTGCCAGCAGCTTGCGGGACAGGGGTTACACCGGGGAGCTGTTTTTT
CDR3 protein: CASSLRDRGYTGELFF

D gene: .
clone size: .
V gene: TRBV13
J gene: TRBJ1-1
CDR3 DNA: TGTGCCAGCAGCATGACAGGGAACACTGAAGCTTTCTTT
CDR3 protein: CASSMTGNTEAFF